Shown below are 8 T cell receptor beta chains from a single sample sequenced in a study of T cells in Graves' hyperthyroidism and ophthalmopathy. Regions amplified from RNA transcripts were the TCR beta CDR3 regions. With the HTBI primer set, the TCR CDR3 went through a first round of RT-PCR. TCRdb processed the multiplex PCR reads anew with MiXCR; each CDR3 protein has one entry. The sample lists 500,000 to 650,000 distinct CDR3 sequences, 40% to 55% occurring once. Sequenced material: peripheral blood or thyroid tissue (not recorded which). Source of these receptors: an adult woman with Graves' disease, either hyperthyroidism or ophthalmopathy (not recorded which).

The sample holds many counts of this clonotype. The rearrangement links TRBV4-1 to TRBJ2-6; unclear D gene. The V and J ends lost 2 bases and 10 bases respectively, with 6 bases between them. This CDR3 comprises 12 residues. CDR1 is MGHRA, CDR2 YSYEKL, per germline. DNA for the CDR3: TGCGCCAGCAGCCAAACCATAAACGTCCTGACTTTC. This codes for CASSQTINVLTF.

This clonotype was picked up a small number of times. The chain links TRBV7-2 to TRBJ1-2; D gene unclear. Trimming stripped 2 bases from V and 3 bases from J, with 10 bases between. The CDR3 has 14 residues. Germline V gives CDR1 SGHTA, CDR2 FQGNSA. The CDR3 nucleotides are TGTGCCAGCAGCTTAAGAGCAGAATACTATGGCTACACCTTC. The encoded protein is CASSLRAEYYGYTF.

The chain joins TRBV7-8 to TRBJ2-5, with TRBD1 matching over 9 bases. Germline CDR1 SGHVS, CDR2 FQNEAQ. V dropped 10 bases and J dropped 3; count of bases not matched to a gene: 6. CDR3 size: 13 residues. The CDR3 spells CAITDRGKETQYF. In nucleotides, the CDR3 is TGTGCCATCACGGACAGGGGTAAAGAGACCCAGTACTTC.

This clonotype showed up just a few times. The chain employs TRBV24-1 and TRBJ2-2, with 8 bases lining up with TRBD2. CDR1 and CDR2 (germline): KGHDR, SFDVKD. This CDR3 is 16 amino acids long. With V trimmed by 4 bases and J by 5 bases, 8 bases remained unmatched. The CDR3: CATSDPGLALTGELFF. The CDR3 coding sequence is TGTGCCACCAGTGACCCTGGACTAGCTTTGACCGGGGAGCTGTTTTTT.

The table lists this clonotype with many counts. This chain connects TRBV29-1 to TRBJ2-6; D possibly corresponds to TRBD2 (5 bases). Germline values: CDR1 SQVTM, CDR2 ANQGSEA. This CDR3 region has 12 residues. V shed 5 bases and J shed 12 bases, with 14 bases lying between them. CDR3 in amino acids: CSVRSGGSVLTF. Here the CDR3 DNA reads TGCAGCGTTAGGTCCGGAGGCAGCGTCCTGACTTTC.

This clonotype showed up just a few times. The CDR3 region is CAISDGQTLSYEQYF. The DNA of the CDR3 is TGTGCCATCAGTGACGGTCAGACACTTTCCTACGAGCAGTACTTC. The chain recombines TRBV10-3 with TRBJ2-7; D is uncertain. The germline V gene encodes CDR1 ENHRY and CDR2 SYGVKD. The CDR3 runs to 15 residues. The germline V and J ends were trimmed by 3 bases and 1 base, with 13 bases remaining between them.

This clonotype was recorded a few times. CDR3 residues: CASSLAVWGTEAFF. CDR3 DNA: TGTGCCAGCAGCTTAGCAGTATGGGGCACTGAAGCTTTCTTT. V and J are TRBV7-9 and TRBJ1-1; D ambiguous. With 0 bases removed from V and 4 bases from J, the gap between germline ends came to 9 bases. The CDR3 runs 14 residues. Germline values: CDR1 SEHNR, CDR2 FQNEAQ (reference sequence).

The chain carries TRBV28 and TRBJ1-2; D unresolved. V was trimmed by 3 bases and J by 8 bases, leaving 10 bases between them. Germline V gene lookup returns CDR1 MDHEN and CDR2 SYDVKM. The CDR3 extends over 12 amino acids. DNA of the CDR3: TGTGCCAGCAGTTTGGAGGGATTAGGCTACACCTTC. It codes for CASSLEGLGYTF.